The clone carrying this T cell receptor (beta chain) was recorded a few times. The data were taken from a study of cytomegalovirus exposure and HLA in healthy donors. The CDR3 is made up of 14 amino acids. Germline loops: CDR1 MNHNY, CDR2 SVGAGI (reference sequence). V lost 6 bases to trimming and J lost 4 bases; unmatched junction nucleotides: 3. This PCR relied on a set of 60 Vbeta primers and 13 Jbeta primers. Sequencing used immunoSEQ multiplex PCR; TCRdb keeps in-frame clones, though not all of them. The data hold approximately 160,000 clones, with about 83% observed a single time. Specimen: PBMCs. This TCR derives from a girl between 5 and 17 years old in good health and CMV-seropositive. The rearrangement uses TRBV6-6 and TRBJ2-2; 9 nucleotides line up with TRBD1. The CDR3 loop is CASSGQGSTGELFF. In DNA, the CDR3 is TGTGCCAGCAGCGGACAGGGGTCCACCGGGGAGCTGTTTTTT.